A single sample gave rise to the 15 T cell receptor beta chains below, sequenced in a study of blood T cell repertoires in COVID-19. Assay: immunoSEQ multiplex PCR; the TCRdb copy retains only in-frame clones and omits some. Found here are roughly 220,000 clones, more than 75% of them singletons; the top ten hold less than 9.5%. The sequencing input was peripheral blood. These receptors all stem from a woman older than 75 with COVID-19, enrolled during active disease.

This chain connects TRBV9 to TRBJ1-6; no reliable D call. The germline V gene has CDR1 SGDLS and CDR2 YYNGEE. V shed 0 bases and J shed 5 bases, with 6 bases lying between them. The CDR3 has 14 amino acids. CDR3 DNA: TGTGCCAGCAGCGTAGCGAGCGATAATTCACCCCTCCACTTT. It translates to CASSVASDNSPLHF. The whole variable domain, filled in from reference TRBV9 and TRBJ1-6, reads DSGVTQTPKHLITATGQRVTLRCSPRSGDLSVYWYQQSLDQGLQFLIQYYNGEERAKGNILERFSAQQFPDLHSELNLSSLELGDSALYFCASSVASDNSPLHFGNGTRLTVT.

J is TRBJ2-1 and V is TRBV27, with 11 positions matching TRBD2. This CDR3 is built from 16 residues. J lost 7 bases, V lost 2 bases, and 7 bases had no gene match. CDR1 and CDR2 (germline): MNHEY, SMNVEV (reference sequence). Here the CDR3 DNA reads TGTGCCAGCAGTTTACTGACTAGCGGGATCTGGAATGAGCAGTTCTTC. It specifies CASSLLTSGIWNEQFF.

The gene calls are TRBV5-4 and TRBJ2-1, with D possibly being TRBD1 (6 bases). V was cut by 5 bases and J by 0 bases, with 9 bases left in between. Germline V gene sequence: CDR1 SGHNT, CDR2 YYREEE (reference sequence). The CDR3 covers 14 residues. CDR3 amino acids: CASSQGSSYNEQFF. DNA for the CDR3: TGTGCCAGCAGTCAGGGGAGCTCCTACAATGAGCAGTTCTTC.

This clone was counted a few times. The chain has TRBV30 and TRBJ2-5; TRBD1 matches 7 bases. V shed 3 bases and J 6 bases; nucleotides not matched to a gene: 10. The germline V gene encodes CDR1 GTSNPN and CDR2 SVGIG (reference sequence). The CDR3 is 14 residues long. CDR3 region: CAWRRAGGRKTQYF. The CDR3 region has the DNA TGTGCCTGGAGAAGGGCAGGGGGACGTAAGACCCAGTACTTC.

V gene TRBV19 combines with J gene TRBJ2-7; 7 bases map to TRBD1. With V trimmed by 5 bases and J by 3 bases, 10 bases remained unmatched. Germline values: CDR1 LNHDA, CDR2 SQIVND (reference sequence). The CDR3 is 15 residues long. The CDR3 region is CASSPREGGIYEQYF. The CDR3 region has the DNA TGTGCCAGTAGTCCCCGGGAAGGGGGCATCTACGAGCAGTACTTC. Looking up the rest from reference TRBV19 and TRBJ2-7 gives the full variable domain: DGGITQSPKYLFRKEGQNVTLSCEQNLNHDAMYWYRQDPGQGLRLIYYSQIVNDFQKGDIAEGYSVSREKKESFPLTVTSAQKNPTAFYLCASSPREGGIYEQYFGPGTRLTVT.

Points on this clone: This sample also contains other DNA sequences that code for the same CDR3. The rearrangement joins TRBV6-5 to TRBJ2-7, with D perhaps matching TRBD1 (5 bases). This CDR3 is 13 amino acids long. Germline CDR1 MNHEY, CDR2 SVGAGI. V was cut by 4 bases and J by 3 bases, with 10 bases left in between. The CDR3 DNA follows: TGTGCCAGCAGTTTAACAGGTCTCTACGAGCAGTACTTC. This codes for CASSLTGLYEQYF.

The CDR3 DNA reads TGTGCCAGCAGCTTAGCCGGACAGGGTTGGGACACCGGGGAGCTGTTTTTT. It specifies CASSLAGQGWDTGELFF. V usage is TRBV7-2 and J usage is TRBJ2-2, with 8 bases lining up with TRBD1. CDR1 is SGHTA and CDR2 is FQGNSA in the germline V gene. With 0 bases clipped from V and 3 bases from J, the junction kept 6 bases outside the gene matches. This CDR3 comprises 17 residues.

The gene calls are TRBV19 and TRBJ2-7; D gene uncertain. This CDR3 spans 14 amino acids. The V gene lost 5 bases and the J gene lost 4 bases, with 15 bases spanning the gap. Germline values: CDR1 LNHDA, CDR2 SQIVND (reference sequence). The chain's CDR3 is CASSLRLFGYEQYF. The CDR3 DNA reads TGTGCCAGTAGTCTTCGACTGTTTGGATACGAGCAGTACTTC.

This clone has just a few counts. The chain has TRBV5-3 and TRBJ2-3; 7 bases fit TRBD1. TRBV5-3 is identified as an open reading frame with a role that is uncertain. CDR3 size: 17 residues. The J segment lost 4 bases and the V segment lost 0 bases, leaving 11 bases of the junction unmatched. CDR3 residues: CARSLGIRQGTPDTQYF. The CDR3 DNA reads as TGTGCCAGAAGCTTGGGCATCCGACAGGGTACCCCAGATACGCAGTATTTT.

The chain combines TRBV28 with TRBJ1-5, with D possibly TRBD1 on 5 matching bases. The CDR3 consists of 14 residues. V lost 2 bases and J 4 bases, leaving 9 bases between the germline ends. CDR1 is MDHEN, CDR2 SYDVKM, per germline. CDR3 residues: CASSLIGANQPQHF. CDR3 coding DNA: TGTGCCAGCAGTTTAATTGGGGCTAATCAGCCCCAGCATTTT.

The J gene is TRBJ1-4, the V gene TRBV5-1; TRBD1 aligns across 7 bases. The germline V gene encodes CDR1 SGHRS and CDR2 YFSETQ. J was trimmed by 3 bases and V by 4 bases; bases with no gene match: 6. This CDR3 comprises 15 residues. The CDR3 protein is CASSTTGTANEKLFF. For the CDR3, the DNA is TGCGCCAGCAGCACGACAGGGACGGCTAATGAAAAACTGTTTTTT.

The V call is TRBV18, the J call TRBJ1-4; D not resolved. Germline lookup yields CDR1 KGHSH and CDR2 LQKENI. V lost 1 base and J lost 4, with 4 bases in between. The CDR3 covers 13 residues. The CDR3 protein is CASSPQSNEKLFF. CDR3 DNA: TGTGCCAGCTCACCACAGAGTAATGAAAAACTGTTTTTT.

The chain employs TRBV3-1 (or the pseudogene TRBV3-2) and TRBJ2-7; tentative D call: TRBD1 (5 bases). The CDR3 has 16 residues. V lost 0 bases and J 9 bases, leaving 21 bases between the germline ends. Germline V gives CDR1 LGHDT, CDR2 YNNKEL (reference sequence). The CDR3 is CASSQDFGQGSNAQYF. CDR3 nucleotide sequence: TGTGCCAGCAGCCAAGATTTCGGCCAGGGTAGTAACGCGCAGTACTTC.

The rearrangement joins TRBV5-1 to TRBJ2-5, with a tentative D call TRBD2 (7 bases). In germline, CDR1 is SGHRS, CDR2 YFSETQ. The CDR3 extends over 14 amino acids. V was cut by 4 bases and J by 4 bases, with 14 bases left in between. The CDR3 loop is CASSGGGAGETQYF. CDR3 bases: TGCGCCAGCAGCGGTGGGGGGGCAGGAGAGACCCAGTACTTC.

This chain joins TRBV28 and TRBJ1-4; 8 bases line up with TRBD1. Germline CDR1 and CDR2: MDHEN and SYDVKM. Trimming at V came to 3 bases and at J to 11 bases, leaving 8 bases not matched to a gene. The CDR3 extends over 14 amino acids. The CDR3 nucleotides read TGTGCCAGCAGTTTCTCCCAGGGGGCGGAGAAACTGTTTTTT. It specifies CASSFSQGAEKLFF. Full variable domain (remainder filled in from reference TRBV28 and TRBJ1-4): DVKVTQSSRYLVKRTGEKVFLECVQDMDHENMFWYRQDPGLGLRLIYFSYDVKMKEKGDIPEGYSVSREKKERFSLILESASTNQTSMYLCASSFSQGAEKLFFGSGTQLSVL.